The 22 T cell receptor beta chains below come from one sample, sequenced in a study of blood T cell repertoires in COVID-19. TCRdb's copy holds only in-frame clones and misses some; the assay was immunoSEQ multiplex PCR. This repertoire shows fewer than 350,000 clones, about nine tenths found once; its top ten account for approximately 9.4%. Material: PBMCs or T cells enriched from blood (not recorded which). The receptors derive from a woman in her thirties or forties who had recovered from COVID-19.

This chain links TRBV10-3 with TRBJ1-6, with 7 bases identical to TRBD1. CDR3 length: 16 amino acids. CDR1 ENHRY and CDR2 SYGVKD come from the germline V gene. V lost 0 bases and J lost 5; bases outside the gene matches: 4. CDR3 coding DNA: TGTGCCATCAGTGAGTCGACCCAGGGGGATAATTCACCCCTCCACTTT. Translated, it gives CAISESTQGDNSPLHF.

The chain combines TRBV2 with TRBJ1-4; tentatively, D is TRBD1 (5 bases). Looked up from germline, CDR1 is SNHLY and CDR2 is FYNNEI. The length of the CDR3 is 14 residues. Trimming took 6 bases from V and 8 from J, leaving 16 bases between them. In DNA, the CDR3 is TGTGCCAGCAGGGGGAGGGGTCCCATGGAAAAACTGTTTTTT. Translated: CASRGRGPMEKLFF.

The CDR3 region is CASSAAHETQYF. In DNA form, the CDR3 reads TGTGCCAGTAGCGCGGCACACGAGACCCAGTACTTC. The chain carries TRBV19 and TRBJ2-5; D not certain. CDR3 length: 12 residues. V was cut by 6 bases and J by 5 bases, with 10 bases left in between. Germline-derived CDR1 and CDR2 are LNHDA and SQIVND (reference sequence).

The chain employs TRBV6-6 and TRBJ2-5, with TRBD2 identical over 10 bases. CDR3 length equals 18 residues. Germline V gene sequence: CDR1 MNHNY, CDR2 SVGAGI (reference sequence). V trimming: 5 bases; J trimming: 5 bases; junction bases outside the gene matches: 17. The DNA for the CDR3 is TGTGCCAGCAGTCGCCATCAAGCGGGAGGGCCAGTAGGGGAGACCCAGTACTTC. Its protein product is CASSRHQAGGPVGETQYF.

This clone was recorded only once. The J gene is TRBJ1-5, the V gene TRBV28, with 7 bases lining up with TRBD1. The germline V gene encodes CDR1 MDHEN and CDR2 SYDVKM. V lost 5 bases and J lost 3; bases outside the gene matches: 10. This CDR3 spans 16 amino acids. CDR3 in DNA: TGTGCCAGCAGTCCTTCCGGGACAGCTCTCAATCAGCCCCAGCATTTT. It specifies CASSPSGTALNQPQHF.

V gene TRBV6-2 or TRBV6-3 combines with J gene TRBJ2-2, with no clear D. The CDR3 contains 15 residues. Trimming stripped 2 bases from V and 5 bases from J, with 12 bases between. Germline V CDR1 and CDR2: MNHEY, SVGEGT. CDR3 DNA: TGTGCCAGCAGTTACGAAGGCAGGATGACCGGGGAGCTGTTTTTT. Its translation is CASSYEGRMTGELFF.

The chain couples TRBV19 to TRBJ1-2; TRBD1 aligns across 7 bases. Per the germline V gene, CDR1 is LNHDA and CDR2 is SQIVND (reference sequence). Trimming at V came to 5 bases and at J to 11 bases, leaving 8 bases not matched to a gene. This CDR3 is 12 amino acids long. CDR3 bases: TGTGCCAGTAGTCACCGGACAGGTTTATACACCTTC. The encoded protein is CASSHRTGLYTF.

The genes are TRBV29-1 and TRBJ2-4; TRBD1 agrees at 7 bases. The length of the CDR3 is 14 residues. Germline-derived CDR1 and CDR2 are SQVTM and ANQGSEA. V was pared by 4 bases and J by 3 bases, with 6 bases of the junction left unmatched. DNA of the CDR3: TGCAGCGTTGTACCCCGACAGGGCAAAAACATTCAGTACTTC. It specifies CSVVPRQGKNIQYF.

CDR3 in amino acids: CSVGATGGYEQYF. Here the CDR3 DNA reads TGCAGCGTTGGAGCCACAGGGGGCTACGAGCAGTACTTC. This chain joins TRBV29-1 and TRBJ2-7; 8 positions agree with TRBD1. The germline gives CDR1 SQVTM, CDR2 ANQGSEA. Trimming removed 4 bases from V and 3 bases from J; junction bases left unmatched: 5. The CDR3 runs to 13 residues.

V and J are TRBV25-1 and TRBJ2-3, with a possible D match to TRBD2 (6 bases). Germline CDR1 and CDR2: MGHDK and SYGVNS. The V end lost 0 bases, the J end lost 6 bases, and 10 bases lay between the germline ends. This CDR3 has 14 amino acids. In nucleotides, the CDR3 is TGTGCCAGCAGTGAATACGGGGGTGAGGATACGCAGTATTTT. Translated, it gives CASSEYGGEDTQYF.

The chain employs TRBV7-2 and TRBJ2-3, with 10 bases that match TRBD1. Trimming removed 1 base from V and 3 bases from J; junction bases left unmatched: 4. Germline V gene lookup returns CDR1 SGHTA and CDR2 FQGNSA. The CDR3 runs to 16 residues. The CDR3 spells CASSLGTGGRTDTQYF. The CDR3 DNA sequence: TGTGCCAGCAGCTTAGGGACAGGGGGAAGGACAGATACGCAGTATTTT.

This clone was recorded only once. The chain joins TRBV19 to TRBJ2-3, with D unresolved. CDR3 size: 12 residues. CDR1 is LNHDA and CDR2 is SQIVND in the germline V gene (reference sequence). Trimming removed 5 bases at V and 3 bases at J, with 6 bases between. The CDR3 sequence: CASSPRTDTQYF. The CDR3 DNA is TGTGCCAGTAGTCCACGGACAGATACGCAGTATTTT.

The V and J genes are TRBV30 and TRBJ2-7, with 13 bases matching TRBD2. The CDR3 is made up of 14 amino acids. CDR1 and CDR2 from the germline V gene are GTSNPN and SVGIG (reference sequence). J was trimmed by 6 bases and V by 2 bases; bases with no gene match: 4. For the CDR3, the DNA is TGTGCCTGGAGTCCGGGACTAGCGGGGAGCGAGCAGTACTTC. Translating gives CAWSPGLAGSEQYF.

V usage is TRBV28 and J usage is TRBJ1-5; D is unresolved. The CDR3 totals 15 residues. V shed 2 bases and J shed 3 bases, with 11 bases lying between them. Per germline, CDR1 MDHEN and CDR2 SYDVKM. The CDR3 loop is CASSLSSGNNQPQHF. The CDR3 coding sequence is TGTGCCAGCAGTTTAAGCTCAGGTAACAATCAGCCCCAGCATTTT. Drawing the rest from reference TRBV28 and TRBJ1-5, the complete variable domain is DVKVTQSSRYLVKRTGEKVFLECVQDMDHENMFWYRQDPGLGLRLIYFSYDVKMKEKGDIPEGYSVSREKKERFSLILESASTNQTSMYLCASSLSSGNNQPQHFGDGTRLSIL.

In its sample, this clone was seen a few times. The chain links TRBV4-3 to TRBJ1-3, with D perhaps TRBD1 (6 bases). Germline assignment: CDR1 LGHNA and CDR2 YSLEER. Trimming removed 3 bases from V and 0 bases from J, with 12 bases in between. This CDR3 spans 16 amino acids. CDR3 nucleotides: TGCGCCAGCAGCCAGGCGGACAGAGGCTCTGGAAACACCATATATTTT. Its protein product is CASSQADRGSGNTIYF.

This clone was observed once. This chain's CDR3 is CASSQTGNLVNEQFF. DNA of the CDR3: TGTGCCAGCAGCCAAACAGGGAACCTGGTCAATGAGCAGTTCTTC. The genes are TRBV3-1 (or the pseudogene TRBV3-2) and TRBJ2-1; possible D gene TRBD1, 6 bases. Trimming pared 2 bases from V and 6 bases from J, leaving 14 bases between. This CDR3 has 15 amino acids. Germline CDR1 reads LGHDT; CDR2 reads YNNKEL (reference sequence).

V is TRBV6-5 and J is TRBJ2-7; 9 nucleotides agree with TRBD2. This CDR3 has 15 amino acids. V trimming: 6 bases; J trimming: 1 base; junction bases outside the gene matches: 7. Germline CDR1 is MNHEY and CDR2 is SVGAGI. CDR3 nucleotides: TGTGCCAGCAGGCCGCGGGGGGGCACATCCTACGAGCAGTACTTC. This codes for CASRPRGGTSYEQYF.

V is TRBV30 and J is TRBJ2-2; 9 nucleotides match TRBD1. This CDR3 is 14 amino acids long. Germline V lookup: CDR1 GTSNPN, CDR2 SVGIG (reference sequence). V lost 5 bases and J lost 3; bases outside the gene matches: 4. CDR3 residues: CAWAGTGHTGELFF. The DNA of the CDR3 is TGTGCCTGGGCAGGGACAGGGCACACCGGGGAGCTGTTTTTT.

This clone was picked up one time. The chain uses TRBV11-3 and TRBJ1-1; 10 bases are shared with TRBD1. Germline V lookup: CDR1 SGHNT, CDR2 YENEEA. V shed 4 bases, J shed 4 bases, and the junction held 6 bases outside the gene matches. This CDR3 region has 15 residues. The CDR3 is CASSSGTGAGTEAFF. Written as DNA, the CDR3 is TGTGCCAGCAGCTCCGGGACAGGGGCGGGCACTGAAGCTTTCTTT.

The chain combines TRBV27 with TRBJ1-6; 7 bases are shared with TRBD1. The V gene's germline CDR1 is MNHEY and CDR2 SMNVEV (reference sequence). The trim removed 4 bases at V and 8 bases at J, leaving 8 bases unmatched. This CDR3 has 15 amino acids. The CDR3 protein is CASSSSRGWYSPLHF. The CDR3 DNA reads TGTGCCAGCAGTTCGAGCAGGGGGTGGTATTCACCCCTCCACTTT.

The chain employs TRBV20-1 and TRBJ1-1; D may be TRBD1 (6 bases). There are 11 residues in the CDR3. V gave up 6 bases and J gave up 7 bases, with 12 bases separating them. CDR1 DFQATT and CDR2 SNEGSKA come from the germline V gene (reference sequence). CDR3 in amino acids: CSAITGLEAFF. CDR3 nucleotides: TGCAGTGCAATTACAGGGCTTGAAGCTTTCTTT.

This clone was observed a few times. The V gene is TRBV15, the J gene TRBJ2-2; perhaps TRBD2 as D (5 bases). Germline loops: CDR1 LNHNV, CDR2 YYDKDF (reference sequence). The CDR3 spans 15 residues. Trimming shortened V by 3 bases and J by 1 base, and 9 bases separated the two germline ends. The chain's CDR3 is CATSRNRGNTGELFF. The CDR3, as DNA: TGTGCCACCAGCAGGAACCGGGGGAACACCGGGGAGCTGTTTTTT.